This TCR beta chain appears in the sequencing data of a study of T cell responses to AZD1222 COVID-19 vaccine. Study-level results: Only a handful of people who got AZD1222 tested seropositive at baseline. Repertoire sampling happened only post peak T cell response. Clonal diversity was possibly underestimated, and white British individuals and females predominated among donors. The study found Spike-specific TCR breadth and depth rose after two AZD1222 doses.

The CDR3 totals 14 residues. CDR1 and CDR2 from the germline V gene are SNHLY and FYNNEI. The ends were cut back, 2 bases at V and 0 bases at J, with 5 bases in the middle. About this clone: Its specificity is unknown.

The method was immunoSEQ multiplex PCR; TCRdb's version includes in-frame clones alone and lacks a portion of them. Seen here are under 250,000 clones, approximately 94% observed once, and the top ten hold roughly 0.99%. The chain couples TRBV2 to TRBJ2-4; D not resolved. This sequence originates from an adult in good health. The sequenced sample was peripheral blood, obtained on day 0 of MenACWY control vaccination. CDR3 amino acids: CASSENIAKNIQYF. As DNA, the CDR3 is TGTGCCAGCAGTGAAAATATAGCCAAAAACATTCAGTACTTC.